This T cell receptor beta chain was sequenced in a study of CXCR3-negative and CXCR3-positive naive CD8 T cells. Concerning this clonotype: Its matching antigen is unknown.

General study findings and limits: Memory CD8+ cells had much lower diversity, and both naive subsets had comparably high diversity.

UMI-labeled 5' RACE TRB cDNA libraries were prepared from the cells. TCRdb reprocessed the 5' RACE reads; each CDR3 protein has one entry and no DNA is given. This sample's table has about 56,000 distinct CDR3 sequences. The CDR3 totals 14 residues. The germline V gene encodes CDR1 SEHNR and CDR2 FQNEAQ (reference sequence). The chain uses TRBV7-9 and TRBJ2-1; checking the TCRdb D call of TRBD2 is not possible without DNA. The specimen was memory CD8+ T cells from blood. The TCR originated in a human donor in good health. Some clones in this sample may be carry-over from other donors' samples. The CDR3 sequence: CASSPPGLDNEQFF.